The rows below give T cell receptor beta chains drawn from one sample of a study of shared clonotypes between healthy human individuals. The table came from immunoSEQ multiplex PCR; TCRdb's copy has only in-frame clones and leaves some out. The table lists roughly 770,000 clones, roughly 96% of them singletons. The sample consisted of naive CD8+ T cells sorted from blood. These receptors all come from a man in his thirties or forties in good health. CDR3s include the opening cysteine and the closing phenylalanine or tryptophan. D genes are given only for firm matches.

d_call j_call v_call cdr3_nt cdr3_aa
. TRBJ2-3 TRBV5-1 TGCGCCAGCAGCTTGCGGGGCAGAAGCGGTACAGATACGCAGTATTTT CASSLRGRSGTDTQYF
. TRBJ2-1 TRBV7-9 TGTGCCAGCAGCTTACCGCGGGATCACAATGAGCAGTTCTTC CASSLPRDHNEQFF
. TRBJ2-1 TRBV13 TGTGCCAGCAGCATTCCACAAGCGGATGAGCAGTTCTTC CASSIPQADEQFF
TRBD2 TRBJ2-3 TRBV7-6 TGTGCCAGCAGCTTAGAATGGTCGGGAGGTACAGATACGCAGTATTTT CASSLEWSGGTDTQYF
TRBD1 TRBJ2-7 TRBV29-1 TGCAGCGTTGAGGGGACAGGAGACTCCTACGAGCAGTACTTC CSVEGTGDSYEQYF
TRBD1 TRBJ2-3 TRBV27 TGTGCCAGCAGTTTAGGACAGGGCAGAGATACGCAGTATTTT CASSLGQGRDTQYF
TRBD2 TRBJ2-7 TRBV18 TGTGCCAGCTCACCACCGACTAGCTTGGGATCATACGAGCAGTACTTC CASSPPTSLGSYEQYF
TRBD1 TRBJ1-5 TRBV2 TGTGCCAGCAGTGAGGATCGAGGGGGCGGAAGTCAGCCCCAGCATTTT CASSEDRGGGSQPQHF
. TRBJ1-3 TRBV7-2 TGTGCCAGCAGCTTAGTTGCGGTCAGTCCTTCTGGAAACACCATATATTTT CASSLVAVSPSGNTIYF
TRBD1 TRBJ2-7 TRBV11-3 TGTGCCAGCAGCCACAGGGGTCGCGAGCAGTACTTC CASSHRGREQYF
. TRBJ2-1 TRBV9 TGTGCCAGCAGCGTAGGAGGAGGCCATGAGCAGTTCTTC CASSVGGGHEQFF
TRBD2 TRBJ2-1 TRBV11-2 TGTGCCAGCAGCTTAACTAGCGGGGGTAATGAGCAGTTCTTC CASSLTSGGNEQFF
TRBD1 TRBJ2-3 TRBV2 TGTGCCAGCGGTGGGGGACAGGGGGCGGCAGATACGCAGTATTTT CASGGGQGAADTQYF
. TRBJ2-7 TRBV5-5 TGTGCCAGCAGCCCGGTTGGTGGCACGAACTACGAGCAGTACTTC CASSPVGGTNYEQYF
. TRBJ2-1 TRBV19 TGTGCCAGTGTCGAGGGGCCGAGCTCCTACAATGAGCAGTTCTTC CASVEGPSSYNEQFF
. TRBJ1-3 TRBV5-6 TGTGCCAGCAGCTTTGTAACAAACACCATATATTTT CASSFVTNTIYF
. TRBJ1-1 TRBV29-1 TGCAGCGTTGAAGACACGACTGAAGCTTTCTTT CSVEDTTEAFF
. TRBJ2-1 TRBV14 TGTGCCAGCAGCCGCCGGGCGGCCGGACCATACAATGAGCAGTTCTTC CASSRRAAGPYNEQFF
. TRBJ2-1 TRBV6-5 TGTGCCAGCAGTTACTCGATTGGAGGTTCTGAGCAGTTCTTC CASSYSIGGSEQFF
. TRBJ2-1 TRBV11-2 TGTGCCAGCAGCAGGGACCCGGGTGAATACAATGAGCAGTTCTTC CASSRDPGEYNEQFF
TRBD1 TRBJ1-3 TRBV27 TGTGCCAGCAGGGGGGCCCGACAGGGGGACGTAGGTGACACCATATATTTT CASRGARQGDVGDTIYF
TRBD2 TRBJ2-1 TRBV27 TGTGCCAGCAGTATTTGGACTAGCGGGGGCAATGTGGAGCAGTTCTTC CASSIWTSGGNVEQFF